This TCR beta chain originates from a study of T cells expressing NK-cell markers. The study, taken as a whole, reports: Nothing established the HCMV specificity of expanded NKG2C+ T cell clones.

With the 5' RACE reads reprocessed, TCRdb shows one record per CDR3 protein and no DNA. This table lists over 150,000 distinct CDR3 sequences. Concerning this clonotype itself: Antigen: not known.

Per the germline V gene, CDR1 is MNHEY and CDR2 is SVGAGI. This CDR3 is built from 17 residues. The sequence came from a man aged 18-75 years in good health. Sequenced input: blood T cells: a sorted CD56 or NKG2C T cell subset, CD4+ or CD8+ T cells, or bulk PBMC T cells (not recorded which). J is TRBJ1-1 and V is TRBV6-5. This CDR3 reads CASSYFGTSPLNTEAFF.